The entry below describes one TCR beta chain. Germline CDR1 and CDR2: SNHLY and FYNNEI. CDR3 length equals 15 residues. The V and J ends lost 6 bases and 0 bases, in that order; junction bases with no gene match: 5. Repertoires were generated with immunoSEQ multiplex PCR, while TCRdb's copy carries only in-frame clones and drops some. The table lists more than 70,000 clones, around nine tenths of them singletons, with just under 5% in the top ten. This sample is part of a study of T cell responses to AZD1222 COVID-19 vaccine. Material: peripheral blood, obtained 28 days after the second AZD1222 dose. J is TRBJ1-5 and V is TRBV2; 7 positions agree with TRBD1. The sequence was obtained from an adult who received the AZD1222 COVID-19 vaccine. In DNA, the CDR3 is TGTGCCAGCAGGGAACAGGGGCATAGCAATCAGCCCCAGCATTTT. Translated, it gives CASREQGHSNQPQHF.